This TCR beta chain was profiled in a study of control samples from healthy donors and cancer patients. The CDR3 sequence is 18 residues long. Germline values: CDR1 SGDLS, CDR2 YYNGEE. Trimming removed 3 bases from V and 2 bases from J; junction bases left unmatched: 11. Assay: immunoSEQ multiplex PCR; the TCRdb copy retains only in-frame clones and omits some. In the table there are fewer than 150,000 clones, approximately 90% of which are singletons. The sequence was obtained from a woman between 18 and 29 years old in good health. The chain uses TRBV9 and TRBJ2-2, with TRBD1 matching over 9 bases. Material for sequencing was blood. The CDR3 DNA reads TGTGCCAGCAGCGACACGACAGGGGGTGTGAGCAACACCGGGGAGCTGTTTTTT. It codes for CASSDTTGGVSNTGELFF.